A single sample gave rise to the 21 T cell receptor beta chains below, sequenced in a study of shared clonotypes between healthy human individuals. Sequencing used immunoSEQ multiplex PCR; TCRdb keeps in-frame clones, though not all of them. The table has about a million clones, roughly 80% seen once. Sequencing was performed on memory CD4+ T cells sorted from blood. Subset indicated: CD45RA-negative fraction. The source is a man aged 18 to 30 in good health.

This clone was recorded at least ten times. V and J are TRBV19 and TRBJ2-3, with D unresolved. This CDR3 has 14 amino acids. Germline-derived CDR1 and CDR2 are LNHDA and SQIVND (reference sequence). Between the trimmed V and J ends, which lost 2 bases and 2 bases, there was a span of 8 bases. Written as DNA, the CDR3 is TGTGCCAGTAGTATAAACAGTAACACAGATACGCAGTATTTT. This translates into CASSINSNTDTQYF. Using reference TRBV19 and TRBJ2-3 for the parts outside the CDR3, the full variable domain is DGGITQSPKYLFRKEGQNVTLSCEQNLNHDAMYWYRQDPGQGLRLIYYSQIVNDFQKGDIAEGYSVSREKKESFPLTVTSAQKNPTAFYLCASSINSNTDTQYFGPGTRLTVL.

The V gene is TRBV30, the J gene TRBJ1-3; D is unresolved. Germline-derived CDR1 and CDR2 are GTSNPN and SVGIG (reference sequence). With 0 bases removed from V and 3 bases from J, the gap between germline ends came to 15 bases. The length of the CDR3 is 16 residues. CDR3 protein: CAWSVQTSYGGNTIYF. The CDR3 DNA is TGTGCCTGGAGTGTACAGACCTCGTATGGTGGAAACACCATATATTTT.

This chain uses TRBV21-1 with TRBJ2-7; the D call in the table, TRBD2, was not verified against the DNA. TRBV21-1 is given as a pseudogene. The CDR3 is 18 residues long. CDR3: CASSKPQRRTAQPYEQYF. The CDR3 DNA reads TGTGCCAGCAGCAAACCCCAGCGGCGGACCGCCCAACCCTACGAGCAGTACTTC.

The V and J genes are TRBV19 and TRBJ1-1; TRBD1 might be the D (5 bases). Per germline, CDR1 LNHDA and CDR2 SQIVND (reference sequence). Trimming cost V 6 bases and J 0 bases, with 11 bases left between them. CDR3 length: 14 amino acids. The CDR3 nucleotides read TGTGCCAGTAGGGTGACAGTAATGAACACTGAAGCTTTCTTT. It encodes CASRVTVMNTEAFF.

Concerning this clone: Other DNA sequences from this sample encode an identical CDR3 as well. This chain links TRBV28 with TRBJ2-7, with TRBD1 matching over 8 bases. Trimming at V came to 6 bases and at J to 7 bases, leaving 8 bases not matched to a gene. The germline V gene has CDR1 MDHEN and CDR2 SYDVKM. CDR3 size: 13 residues. The CDR3 nucleotides are TGTGCCAGCAGGACAGGGGAGCTCTATGAGCAGTACTTC. This codes for CASRTGELYEQYF. Full variable domain (missing parts from reference TRBV28 and TRBJ2-7): DVKVTQSSRYLVKRTGEKVFLECVQDMDHENMFWYRQDPGLGLRLIYFSYDVKMKEKGDIPEGYSVSREKKERFSLILESASTNQTSMYLCASRTGELYEQYFGPGTRLTVT.

This clone was picked up a small number of times. CDR3 protein: CASSLIPGGSYNEQFF. For the CDR3, the DNA is TGCGCCAGCAGCTTGATCCCAGGGGGCTCCTACAATGAGCAGTTCTTC. The V call is TRBV5-1, the J call TRBJ2-1, with 7 nucleotides matching TRBD1. Germline V gene data show CDR1 as SGHRS and CDR2 as YFSETQ. The CDR3 consists of 16 residues. V lost 1 base, J lost 0 bases, and 4 bases stayed unmatched.

The chain has TRBV6-1 and TRBJ1-3; D is possibly TRBD1 (5 bases). V was clipped by 4 bases and J by 2 bases, with 9 bases between them. CDR3 size: 14 residues. Germline V gene data show CDR1 as MNHNS and CDR2 as SASEGT. The chain's CDR3 is CASSGGATGNTIYF. Here the CDR3 DNA reads TGTGCCAGCAGTGGAGGGGCGACTGGAAACACCATATATTTT.

The genes are TRBV4-3 and TRBJ2-5, with TRBD2 matching 7 bases. The CDR3 has 14 amino acids. The V segment lost 1 base and the J segment 7 bases; nucleotides outside the gene matches: 6. The germline gives CDR1 LGHNA, CDR2 YSLEER. The CDR3 region has the DNA TGCGCCAGCAGCCAAGTAACCAGGGAGGGGACCCAGTACTTC. Translating gives CASSQVTREGTQYF.

J is TRBJ2-7 and V is TRBV6-1; no clear D. The CDR3 consists of 13 residues. Germline values: CDR1 MNHNS, CDR2 SASEGT. V was trimmed by 7 bases and J by 5 bases, leaving 15 bases between them. The CDR3 DNA is TGTGCCAGCATCGGCAGAATTGGGAACGAGCAGTACTTC. This gives the protein CASIGRIGNEQYF.

This chain uses TRBV5-1 with TRBJ2-7; 12 bases agree with TRBD1. The ends lost 7 bases at V and 6 bases at J; junction bases unmatched: 5. The germline CDR1 and CDR2 sequences are SGHRS and YFSETQ. The CDR3 covers 13 residues. The CDR3 coding sequence is TGCGCCAGCGCGGGACAGGGGGCTTCCGAGCAGTACTTC. It translates to CASAGQGASEQYF. The full variable domain, its missing parts supplied by reference TRBV5-1 and TRBJ2-7, is KAGVTQTPRYLIKTRGQQVTLSCSPISGHRSVSWYQQTPGQGLQFLFEYFSETQRNKGNFPGRFSGRQFSNSRSEMNVSTLELGDSALYLCASAGQGASEQYFGPGTRLTVT.

The chain carries TRBV11-2 and TRBJ2-7; D unclear. The CDR3 has 13 amino acids. Trimming cost V 1 base and J 0 bases, with 4 bases left between them. CDR1 is SGHAT, CDR2 FQNNGV, per germline. Written as DNA, the CDR3 is TGTGCCAGCAGCTTAGCGAGCTCCTACGAGCAGTACTTC. This translates into CASSLASSYEQYF.

This clone was seen a single time. The chain combines TRBV7-6 with TRBJ1-2; tentative D call: TRBD1 (6 bases). Trimming pared 5 bases from V and 3 bases from J, leaving 16 bases between. Germline CDR1 reads SGHVS; CDR2 reads FNYEAQ. The CDR3 sequence is 15 residues long. CDR3 amino acids: CASSPRGGLDYGYTF. The CDR3 region has the DNA TGTGCCAGCAGCCCTCGGGGGGGCTTAGACTATGGCTACACCTTC.

The V call is TRBV27, the J call TRBJ1-5, with 7 bases lining up with TRBD1. The germline V gene encodes CDR1 MNHEY and CDR2 SMNVEV (reference sequence). V shed 6 bases and J 7 bases; nucleotides not matched to a gene: 6. The CDR3 length is 13 residues. The CDR3 protein is CASRGDRAQPQHF. The CDR3 DNA follows: TGTGCCAGCAGGGGAGACAGGGCACAGCCCCAGCATTTT.

A single count supports this clone. V gene TRBV7-2 combines with J gene TRBJ1-2; D unresolved. This CDR3 spans 14 amino acids. From germline, CDR1 is SGHTA and CDR2 FQGNSA. The V end was cut by 5 bases, the J end by 0 bases, with 10 bases between. DNA of the CDR3: TGTGCCAGCAGCCCGACCGAGGCTAACTATGGCTACACCTTC. Amino acids: CASSPTEANYGYTF.

This rearrangement joins TRBV5-1 to TRBJ2-3, with D possibly matching TRBD2 (6 bases). Between the trimmed V and J ends, which lost 0 bases and 6 bases, there was a span of 14 bases. Germline-derived CDR1 and CDR2 are SGHRS and YFSETQ. This CDR3 is built from 15 residues. CDR3 protein: CASSLGATRGDTQYF. The CDR3 coding sequence is TGCGCCAGCAGCTTGGGAGCTACCCGGGGGGATACGCAGTATTTT.

This chain connects TRBV11-2 to TRBJ1-1; a possible D gene is TRBD1 (5 bases). Trimming removed 7 bases from V and 6 bases from J, with 21 bases in between. Germline V gene lookup returns CDR1 SGHAT and CDR2 FQNNGV. The CDR3 has 15 amino acids. The CDR3 spells CASTSRGSGAAEAFF. Here the CDR3 DNA reads TGTGCCAGCACCTCAAGGGGCTCAGGAGCGGCTGAAGCTTTCTTT.

The chain combines TRBV11-2 with TRBJ1-5; a possible D gene is TRBD1 (5 bases). V dropped 1 base and J dropped 3 bases, with 10 bases sitting between them. This CDR3 contains 15 residues. Germline values: CDR1 SGHAT, CDR2 FQNNGV. The CDR3 DNA reads as TGTGCCAGCAGCTTAGGAGGGGTAGTCAATCAGCCCCAGCATTTT. It is translated as CASSLGGVVNQPQHF.

The rearrangement uses TRBV11-3 and TRBJ2-7; D is perhaps TRBD2 (5 bases). Germline loops: CDR1 SGHNT, CDR2 YENEEA. The CDR3 length is 12 residues. Trimming pared 3 bases from V and 7 bases from J, leaving 10 bases between. The CDR3 sequence is CASSLDFTEQYF. The CDR3 DNA sequence: TGTGCCAGCAGCTTGGACTTCACTGAGCAGTACTTC.

The chain recombines TRBV10-3 with TRBJ2-6; D is ambiguous. Trimming left V 6 bases short and J 0 bases short, with 6 bases between. Germline V gene data show CDR1 as ENHRY and CDR2 as SYGVKD. This CDR3 contains 14 residues. CDR3 DNA sequence: TGTGCCATCAGGGCCTCCTCTGGGGCCAACGTCCTGACTTTC. It encodes CAIRASSGANVLTF.

This clone showed up just a few times. The rearrangement joins TRBV6-1 to TRBJ2-7; 8 positions agree with TRBD1. Trimming removed 4 bases from V and 3 bases from J; junction bases left unmatched: 8. The CDR3 has 15 amino acids. CDR1 and CDR2 from the germline V gene are MNHNS and SASEGT. CDR3: CASSVQTGAGYEQYF. The CDR3, as DNA: TGTGCCAGCAGTGTCCAGACAGGGGCAGGCTACGAGCAGTACTTC.

Turning to this clone: Other DNA sequences within the sample encode an identical CDR3. V usage is TRBV7-9 and J usage is TRBJ2-3; TRBD2 matches at 16 bases. CDR1 and CDR2 (germline): SEHNR, FQNEAQ (reference sequence). The CDR3 is made up of 16 amino acids. V gave up 5 bases and J gave up 4 bases; unmatched junction bases: 3. In nucleotides, the CDR3 is TGTGCCAGCAGCCGGGGACTAGCGGGAGGGCCAGATACGCAGTATTTT. It specifies CASSRGLAGGPDTQYF.